This T cell receptor beta chain was sequenced for a study of T cell repertoires in cytomegalovirus infection. TCRdb re-derived calls from the reads in MiXCR, one entry per CDR3 protein. The data contain nearly 550,000 distinct CDR3 sequences, more than 15% of them singletons. The germline V gene has CDR1 ENHRY and CDR2 SYGVKD. The V gene end was trimmed by 6 bases and the J gene end by 5 bases; junction bases not matched to a gene: 10. This CDR3 is 15 amino acids long. This clonotype has more than one count but fewer than ten. Material for sequencing was CD8+ T cells from PBMCs. This TCR came from a human donor in good health (CMV status not recorded). Some clones in this sample may be carry-over from other donors' samples. The J gene is TRBJ2-3, the V gene TRBV10-3, with 8 bases fitting TRBD2. The CDR3 protein is CAISNPGGEEDTQYF. The DNA for the CDR3 is TGTGCCATCAGCAACCCGGGAGGGGAGGAAGATACGCAGTATTTT.